The rows below give T cell receptor beta chains drawn from one sample of a study of cytomegalovirus exposure and HLA in healthy donors. TCRdb keeps only in-frame clones here, not all; method: immunoSEQ multiplex PCR. The table includes 200,000 to 250,000 clones, around 73% detected once. Sequencing was performed on PBMCs. Source of these receptors: a male donor in good health and CMV-seronegative. Each CDR3 is given with its conserved first and last residue. D genes are given only for firm matches. Some rows have no size entry. The others give once, few or many, or a class for an expanded clone.

>TRBV7-8|.|18|TRBJ2-1|TRBD2
TGTGCCAGCAGCTTAGCCCGGCGGGCTAGCGGGAGGTATCATGAGCAGTTCTTC
CASSLARRASGRYHEQFF
>TRBV6-1|.|11|TRBJ2-5|TRBD1
TGTGCCAGCTGGACAGGGTACACCCAGTACTTC
CASWTGYTQYF
>TRBV6-1|.|10|TRBJ2-1|.
TGTGCCAGCAGTGTGGTAGCGGAGTTCTTC
CASSVVAEFF
>TRBV5-1|.|14|TRBJ2-5|TRBD2
TGCGCCAGCAGCTTGTATAGCGGGCCCGAGACCCAGTACTTC
CASSLYSGPETQYF
>TRBV19|.|12|TRBJ2-1|.
TGTGCCAGTAGAGCGGCCCTCAATGAGCAGTTCTTC
CASRAALNEQFF
>TRBV6-5|.|15|TRBJ2-5|.
TGTGCCAGCAGTTACGTACACAGCTTCCAAGAGACCCAGTACTTC
CASSYVHSFQETQYF
>TRBV19|few|14|TRBJ2-7|TRBD2
TGTGCCAGTAGTATTGGGGGGGTCTCCTACGAGCAGTACTTC
CASSIGGVSYEQYF
>TRBV2|.|16|TRBJ2-3|TRBD2
TGTGCCAGCAGCCGCGGACTAGCGGTAAAGACAGATACGCAGTATTTT
CASSRGLAVKTDTQYF
>TRBV7-2|.|17|TRBJ2-3|TRBD2
TGTGCCAGCAGCTTGTCCCACGGGAGGGCCAATCGAGATACGCAGTATTTT
CASSLSHGRANRDTQYF
>TRBV6-5|.|14|TRBJ2-7|.
TGTGCCAGCAGTTACTTGCTGGCTCCCCACGAGCAGTACTTC
CASSYLLAPHEQYF
>TRBV4-2|.|16|TRBJ1-2|.
TGTGCCAGCAGCCAAGTGCTTGAAGAGCCTAACTATGGCTACACCTTC
CASSQVLEEPNYGYTF
>TRBV18|.|13|TRBJ2-5|.
TGTGCCAGCTCACGGTCGGTCACAGAGTCCCAGTACTTC
CASSRSVTESQYF
>TRBV18|.|16|TRBJ2-2|.
TGTGCCAGCTCACCACTTTTAGGGGATGGCACCGGGGAGCTGTTTTTT
CASSPLLGDGTGELFF
>TRBV7-9|.|15|TRBJ2-7|.
TGTGCCAGCAGCTTAGGACAGGCGAGCTCCTACGAGCAGTACTTC
CASSLGQASSYEQYF
>TRBV7-2|.|15|TRBJ2-1|TRBD2
TGTGCCAGCAGCTTAGGGCTAGCGGGAGTAAATGAGCAGTTCTTC
CASSLGLAGVNEQFF
>TRBV2|few|12|TRBJ1-2|.
TGTGCCAGCACCAGACAGAACTATGGCTACACCTTC
CASTRQNYGYTF
>TRBV27|.|15|TRBJ2-7|.
TGTGCCAGCAGTTTTGCGGGCCCTACAACCTACGAGCAGTACTTC
CASSFAGPTTYEQYF
>TRBV9|.|16|TRBJ1-1|.
TGTGCCAGCAGCCCTTTTGGGGGCGAGGTGAACACTGAAGCTTTCTTT
CASSPFGGEVNTEAFF
>TRBV2|.|18|TRBJ2-6|TRBD1
TGTGCCAGCAGTAGGGGGCAGGGGTTAAAGGCTGGGGCCAACGTCCTGACTTTC
CASSRGQGLKAGANVLTF
>TRBV30|.|17|TRBJ2-6|.
TGTGCCTGGAGTAGAACAGGCACCGGTTCTGGGGCCAACGTCCTGACTTTC
CAWSRTGTGSGANVLTF
>TRBV7-9|.|17|TRBJ2-1|TRBD2
TGTGCCAGCAGCCAAGGGGGACTAGCGGGAGTCCACAATGAGCAGTTCTTC
CASSQGGLAGVHNEQFF
>TRBV6-5|.|13|TRBJ1-5|.
TGTGCCAGTTCAGGGGTTCAGGGTCAGCCCCAGCATTTT
CASSGVQGQPQHF
>TRBV18|.|13|TRBJ2-5|.
TGTGCCAGCTCTGGCGGGGTTCAAGAGACCCAGTACTTC
CASSGGVQETQYF
>TRBV5-6|.|14|TRBJ2-7|TRBD1
TGTGCCAGCAGCGCGGACAGGGACTCCTACGAGCAGTACTTC
CASSADRDSYEQYF
>TRBV19|.|11|TRBJ2-7|.
TGTGCCACCAACAGGGATGGGGAGCAGTACTTC
CATNRDGEQYF
>TRBV27|.|15|TRBJ2-7|TRBD1
TGTGCCAGCAGTTTATCGGGGACAGGGGGCGACGAGCAGTACTTC
CASSLSGTGGDEQYF
>TRBV4-2|once|13|TRBJ1-1|TRBD1
TGTGCCAGCAGCCGGGACAGGGAGACTGAAGCTTTCTTT
CASSRDRETEAFF
>TRBV5-1|.|13|TRBJ1-2|.
TGCGCCAGCAGCTTGACGGACAGTTCTGGCTACACCTTC
CASSLTDSSGYTF
>TRBV28|.|16|TRBJ2-1|.
TGTGCCAGCAGTTTGCGTCGGGAGCGCTCCTACAATGAGCAGTTCTTC
CASSLRRERSYNEQFF
>TRBV6-1|.|13|TRBJ2-7|.
.
CATGWAGGNEQYF
>TRBV29-1|.|13|TRBJ1-4|TRBD1
TGCAGCGTTGAAACAGGGGCTAATGAAAAACTGTTTTTT
CSVETGANEKLFF
>TRBV15|.|16|TRBJ2-2|TRBD1
TGTGCCACCAGCAGGAGACAGGGAGAAGACACCGGGGAGCTGTTTTTT
CATSRRQGEDTGELFF
>TRBV5-6|.|12|TRBJ2-1|.
TGTGCCAGCAGCTTGGTCCCTCCGGGGCAGTTCTTC
CASSLVPPGQFF
>TRBV7-9|.|15|TRBJ2-1|TRBD2
TGTGCCAGCAGCGAAACTAGCGGGATAGAAGGTGAGCAGTTCTTC
CASSETSGIEGEQFF
>TRBV28|.|16|TRBJ1-5|TRBD1
TGTGCCAGCAGACTTACAGGACAGGGGATCACTCAGCCCCAGCATTTT
CASRLTGQGITQPQHF
>TRBV6-6|.|13|TRBJ2-7|.
TGTGCCAGCACCCTCAGGGGACCCTACGAGCAGTACTTC
CASTLRGPYEQYF
>TRBV13|.|15|TRBJ1-3|TRBD1
TGTGCCAGCAGCCCGAAAAGGACAGGGGGAAACACCATATATTTT
CASSPKRTGGNTIYF
>TRBV4-1|.|17|TRBJ1-3|.
TGCGCCAGCAGCCAAGACCGGCGTCAGGAAGCTGGAAACACCATATATTTT
CASSQDRRQEAGNTIYF
>TRBV30|.|15|TRBJ1-3|.
TGTGCCTGGAGTGTAGCGTTAAGCTCTGGAAACACCATATATTTT
CAWSVALSSGNTIYF
>TRBV6-4|.|13|TRBJ2-3|.
TGTGCCAGCAGTGACTCCAGGTTAGATACGCAGTATTTT
CASSDSRLDTQYF
>TRBV9|few|14|TRBJ1-2|.
TGTGCCAGCAGTGACACCCCAGGGCTCTATGGCTACACCTTC
CASSDTPGLYGYTF
>TRBV28|.|16|TRBJ1-2|.
TGTGCCAGCAGTTTAGTCGGACAATCTGCCACCTATGGCTACACCTTC
CASSLVGQSATYGYTF
>TRBV28|.|17|TRBJ1-2|TRBD1
TGTGCCAGCAGGCCTCCCCGACAGGGTGGGTCAAACTATGGCTACACCTTC
CASRPPRQGGSNYGYTF
>TRBV29-1|few|13|TRBJ1-2|TRBD1
TGCAGCGTTGTTGTCGGACAGGGGAGGGGCTACACCTTC
CSVVVGQGRGYTF
>TRBV28|.|15|TRBJ2-4|TRBD2
TGTGCCAGCAGTTTATCGCGGGGGGGTTTGGACATTCAGTACTTC
CASSLSRGGLDIQYF
>TRBV5-4|.|14|TRBJ1-2|.
TGTGCCAGCAGCTTCCAGGTCGGGGACTATGGCTACACCTTC
CASSFQVGDYGYTF
>TRBV19|.|16|TRBJ2-1|TRBD1
TGTGCCAGTAGTATAGGAGGGACAGGGGCCTACAATGAGCAGTTCTTC
CASSIGGTGAYNEQFF
>TRBV6-1|.|13|TRBJ1-5|.
TGTGCCAGCAGGACAGAAGACTTTCAGCCCCAGCATTTT
CASRTEDFQPQHF
>TRBV11-2|.|13|TRBJ1-4|.
TGTGCCAGCAACTCCGGGAACGGCCCTCGGGTGTTTTTT
CASNSGNGPRVFF
>TRBV5-1|once|17|TRBJ2-3|TRBD2
TGCGCCAGCAGCTTGCCGACGACTAGCGGGAACACAGATACGCAGTATTTT
CASSLPTTSGNTDTQYF
>TRBV9|.|16|TRBJ1-4|.
TGTGCCAGCAGCGTAGGGGGTCTGACAGCTAATGAAAAACTGTTTTTT
CASSVGGLTANEKLFF
>TRBV7-2|.|14|TRBJ1-1|.
TGTGCCAGCAGCCCCGGGACAATGAACACTGAAGCTTTCTTT
CASSPGTMNTEAFF
>TRBV5-4|.|14|TRBJ2-7|TRBD2
TGTGCCAGCAGCTTGAGTAGCGGGGCCTACGAGCAGTACTTC
CASSLSSGAYEQYF
>TRBV4-1|few|14|TRBJ2-7|TRBD2
TGCGCCAGCAGCCCCCCCGGCAGGGAGGGGGAGCAGTACTTC
CASSPPGREGEQYF
>TRBV18|.|16|TRBJ2-1|TRBD2
TGTGCCAGCTCACCGGTTAGCGGGAGGGCCGACAATGAGCAGTTCTTC
CASSPVSGRADNEQFF
>TRBV5-1|.|12|TRBJ1-3|.
TGCGCCAGCAGCTCGGAAGGGGGCACCATATATTTT
CASSSEGGTIYF
>TRBV28|few|14|TRBJ2-5|.
TGTGCCAGCAGTTTAGGGGGCAACCAAGAGACCCAGTACTTC
CASSLGGNQETQYF